Below, 2 T cell receptor beta chains from the same sample are listed, as sequenced in a study of CD8 T cells in ankylosing spondylitis (dated by TCRdb to between 2016 and 2019). These receptors have no identified antigens. The library was built by means of 5' RACE. Sequencing used an Illumina HiSeq 2500. TCRdb reran the public reads through fastp at Q25 and MiXCR, keeping productive beta chains. CDR3 protein duplicates are merged, each entry listing the most common genes and DNA. The sample table records about 450,000 distinct CDR3 sequences; 25% to 30% of these occur just once. In total, the top ten clones hold under 0.9% of the sample. Findings and caveats that apply to the study as a whole: Blood from ankylosing spondylitis patients appeared to be characterized by a TCR beta motif made up of under ten highly homologous amino acid variants.

The sample was blood, either unsorted or a sorted T cell fraction (not recorded which). The receptor source for this set is a male donor with ankylosing spondylitis.

The chain employs TRBV14 and TRBJ2-7, with D possibly TRBD2 on 5 matching bases. The CDR3 is 19 residues long. V shed 8 bases and J shed 1 base, with 30 bases lying between them. In germline, CDR1 is SGHDN, CDR2 FVKESK. CDR3 in amino acids: CASGPPDRGYFVKSYEQYF. The CDR3 nucleotides are TGTGCCAGCGGCCCCCCAGACCGGGGTTATTTCGTCAAGTCCTACGAGCAGTACTTC.

The chain couples TRBV7-2 to TRBJ2-2; tentatively, D is TRBD1 or TRBD2 (6 bases each). Trimming removed 4 bases from V and 3 bases from J, with 18 bases in between. The CDR3 runs to 17 residues. Looked up from germline, CDR1 is SGHTA and CDR2 is FQGNSA. This CDR3 is CASSSPTGASYTGELFF. In nucleotides, the CDR3 is TGTGCCAGCAGCTCCCCCACGGGGGCTAGCTACACCGGGGAGCTGTTTTTT.